This T cell receptor (beta chain) came from a study of T cells in localized non-small cell lung cancer. On this clone itself: Its antigen is not identified.

Overall study findings and caveats: For the top 100 tumor clones, a median roughly 56 also appeared in adjacent lung. T cell clonality was highest in uninvolved adjacent lung, above tumor.

Here immunoSEQ multiplex PCR was the method, and the copy in TCRdb shows in-frame clones only, minus some. The sample holds roughly 35,000 clones, roughly nine tenths seen once. Losses at the gene ends were 5 bases for V and 1 base for J; bases not matched to a gene: 1. CDR1 is SGHNT and CDR2 is YENEEA in the germline V gene. The CDR3 has 14 residues. The clonotype originates from a woman aged 35 to 70 with stage I lung adenocarcinoma. This sample comprised peripheral blood, obtained before any cancer treatment. This rearrangement joins TRBV11-3 to TRBJ2-3, with TRBD1 identical over 9 bases. As DNA, the CDR3 is TGTGCCAGCAGCAGGGACAGGGGCACAGATACGCAGTATTTT. This encodes CASSRDRGTDTQYF.